Below, 8 T cell receptor beta chains from the same sample are listed, as sequenced in a study of T cell responses to AZD1222 COVID-19 vaccine. This table comes from immunoSEQ multiplex PCR, and its TCRdb copy is limited to in-frame clones, with some not included. This table has 100,000 or so clones, roughly 90% appearing once. Specimen: peripheral blood, collected on day 0 of AZD1222 vaccination. Receptors originate from an adult in good health.

The gene calls are TRBV19 and TRBJ2-7; 8 bases match TRBD1. The length of the CDR3 is 13 residues. CDR1 LNHDA and CDR2 SQIVND come from the germline V gene (reference sequence). With 6 bases clipped from V and 7 bases from J, the junction kept 8 bases outside the gene matches. CDR3 amino acids: CASSQQGVGEQYF. As DNA, the CDR3 is TGTGCCAGTAGCCAACAGGGGGTGGGGGAGCAGTACTTC.

The chain uses TRBV2 and TRBJ1-4; the D is unclear. Germline CDR1 SNHLY, CDR2 FYNNEI. CDR3 length: 12 residues. Trimming took off 3 bases at V and 7 bases at J, with 6 bases between the two ends. The DNA of the CDR3 is TGTGCCAGCAGTGATGTTGGTGAAAAACTGTTTTTT. Its protein is CASSDVGEKLFF.

The CDR3 reads CASSFLGTGDQETQYF. The CDR3 nucleotides are TGTGCCAGCAGCTTTCTGGGGACAGGAGACCAAGAGACCCAGTACTTC. The chain employs TRBV7-8 and TRBJ2-5; 8 bases are shared with TRBD1. There are 16 residues in the CDR3. V gave up 3 bases and J gave up 0 bases; unmatched junction bases: 6. Germline V gene lookup returns CDR1 SGHVS and CDR2 FQNEAQ. Full variable domain (remainder filled in from reference TRBV7-8 and TRBJ2-5): GAGVSQSPRYKVAKRGQDVALRCDPISGHVSLFWYQQALGQGPEFLTYFQNEAQLDKSGLPSDRFFAERPEGSVSTLKIQRTQQEDSAVYLCASSFLGTGDQETQYFGPGTRLLVL.

CDR3 in amino acids: CASSSPDRSGYTF. The DNA of the CDR3 is TGTGCCAGCAGCTCCCCTGACCGGTCTGGCTACACCTTC. V is TRBV7-2 and J is TRBJ1-2, with unresolved D. Trimming cost V 4 bases and J 7 bases, with 13 bases left between them. This CDR3 is 13 amino acids long. CDR1 SGHTA and CDR2 FQGNSA come from the germline V gene.

The V and J genes are TRBV3-1 (or the pseudogene TRBV3-2) and TRBJ2-1; TRBD2 matches 10 bases. In germline, CDR1 is LGHDT, CDR2 YNNKEL (reference sequence). The CDR3 sequence is 15 residues long. The junction had 5 bases not matched to a gene; V was cut back by 5 bases and J by 4 bases. CDR3 sequence reads: CASSDLAGAYNEQFF. CDR3 nucleotides: TGTGCCAGCAGCGACCTAGCGGGGGCTTACAATGAGCAGTTCTTC.

The chain links TRBV9 to TRBJ2-1; D gene unclear. The CDR3 consists of 14 residues. V was clipped by 1 base and J by 9 bases, with 14 bases between them. Germline V gene lookup returns CDR1 SGDLS and CDR2 YYNGEE. CDR3 in amino acids: CASSVLARLGEQFF. As DNA, the CDR3 is TGTGCCAGCAGCGTATTGGCTCGACTTGGTGAGCAGTTCTTC.

V usage is TRBV12-3 or TRBV12-4 and J usage is TRBJ1-1; TRBD1 matches at 8 bases. Unmatched junction bases numbered 6, after V lost 7 bases and J lost 5 bases. The CDR3 runs to 13 residues. CDR3 DNA sequence: TGTGCCAGCACCCAGGGGGCGCGAACTGAAGCTTTCTTT. Its translation is CASTQGARTEAFF.

V gene TRBV3-1 (or the pseudogene TRBV3-2) combines with J gene TRBJ2-1; D ambiguous. CDR3 length equals 14 residues. Germline V gives CDR1 LGHDT, CDR2 YNNKEL (reference sequence). V shed 4 bases and J shed 9 bases, with 16 bases lying between them. CDR3 in DNA: TGTGCCAGCAGCCCCCGATCCGGCAATGCTGAGCAGTTCTTC. It specifies CASSPRSGNAEQFF.